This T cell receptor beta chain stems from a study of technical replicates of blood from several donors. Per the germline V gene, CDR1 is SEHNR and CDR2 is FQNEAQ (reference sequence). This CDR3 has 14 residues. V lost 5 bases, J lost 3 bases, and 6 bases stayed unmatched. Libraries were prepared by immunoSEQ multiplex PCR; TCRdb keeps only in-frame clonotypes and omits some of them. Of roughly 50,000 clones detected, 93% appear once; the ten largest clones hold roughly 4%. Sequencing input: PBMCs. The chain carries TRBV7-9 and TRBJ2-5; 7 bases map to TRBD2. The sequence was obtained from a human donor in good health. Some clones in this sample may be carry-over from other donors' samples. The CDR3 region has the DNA TGTGCCAGCAGCCCTCCAAGCGGGGAAGAGACCCAGTACTTC. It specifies CASSPPSGEETQYF.